This TCR beta chain comes out of a study of blood T cell repertoires in COVID-19. CDR1 is MNHNS, CDR2 SASEGT, per germline. The trim removed 2 bases at V and 2 bases at J, leaving 3 bases unmatched. This CDR3 has 16 residues. Libraries were prepared by immunoSEQ multiplex PCR; TCRdb keeps only in-frame clonotypes and omits some of them. The sample yields about 120,000 clones, 85% seen once. The sample comprised peripheral blood. The V call is TRBV6-1, the J call TRBJ2-5; 12 nucleotides agree with TRBD2. The clonotype comes from a man at least 80 years old with acute or convalescent COVID-19. The CDR3 sequence is CASSEWTSGIQETQYF. CDR3 nucleotides: TGTGCCAGCAGTGAATGGACTAGCGGGATTCAAGAGACCCAGTACTTC.